This T cell receptor beta chain is from a study of cytomegalovirus exposure and HLA in healthy donors. At the level of the study: The roughly 700 first-cohort repertoires shared a platform with the roughly 130 validation repertoires, as reported in a later analysis. Study-wide results and caveats: Reports indicated that the classifier achieved high specificity and sensitivity in diagnosing cytomegalovirus status.

Method: immunoSEQ multiplex PCR; TCRdb's copy keeps in-frame clones and lacks some. This table holds 100,000 to 150,000 clones, 80% to 90% found once. Germline V gene sequence: CDR1 DFQATT, CDR2 SNEGSKA (reference sequence). The CDR3 consists of 11 residues. Trimming took 1 base from V and 9 from J, leaving 9 bases between them. In regard to this clone: What it binds is unknown.

This sequence was found in a woman aged 18-29 years in good health and CMV-seronegative. The sequenced sample consisted of PBMCs. V usage is TRBV20-1 and J usage is TRBJ1-1, with no clear D. CDR3: CSARAQVQAFF. For the CDR3, the DNA is TGCAGTGCTAGAGCTCAGGTTCAAGCTTTCTTT.